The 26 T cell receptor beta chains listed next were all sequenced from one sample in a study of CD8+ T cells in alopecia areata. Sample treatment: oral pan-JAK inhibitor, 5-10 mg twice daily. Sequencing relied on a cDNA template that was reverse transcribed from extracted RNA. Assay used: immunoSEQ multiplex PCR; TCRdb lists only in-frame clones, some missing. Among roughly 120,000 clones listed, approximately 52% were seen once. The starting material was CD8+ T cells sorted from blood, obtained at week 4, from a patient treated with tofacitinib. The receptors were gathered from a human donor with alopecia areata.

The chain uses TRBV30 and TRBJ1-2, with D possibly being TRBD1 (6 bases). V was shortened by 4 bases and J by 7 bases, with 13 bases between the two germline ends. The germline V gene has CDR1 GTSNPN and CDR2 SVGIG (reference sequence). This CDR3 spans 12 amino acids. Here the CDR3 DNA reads TGTGCCTGGACCACAGGGCCCTTTGGCTACACCTTC. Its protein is CAWTTGPFGYTF.

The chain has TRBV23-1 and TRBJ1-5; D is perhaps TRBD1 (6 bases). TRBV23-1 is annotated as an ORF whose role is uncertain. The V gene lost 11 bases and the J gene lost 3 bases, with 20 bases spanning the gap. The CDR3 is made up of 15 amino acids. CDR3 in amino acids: CAGLGGATDNQPQHF. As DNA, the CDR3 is TGCGCCGGCTTAGGGGGGGCGACGGACAATCAGCCCCAGCATTTT.

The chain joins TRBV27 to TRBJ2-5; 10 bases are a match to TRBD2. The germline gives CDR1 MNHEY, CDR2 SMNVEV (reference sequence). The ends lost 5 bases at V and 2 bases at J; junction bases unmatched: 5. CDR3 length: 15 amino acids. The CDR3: CASSPTSGEQETQYF. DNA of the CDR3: TGTGCCAGCAGTCCTACTAGCGGGGAACAAGAGACCCAGTACTTC.

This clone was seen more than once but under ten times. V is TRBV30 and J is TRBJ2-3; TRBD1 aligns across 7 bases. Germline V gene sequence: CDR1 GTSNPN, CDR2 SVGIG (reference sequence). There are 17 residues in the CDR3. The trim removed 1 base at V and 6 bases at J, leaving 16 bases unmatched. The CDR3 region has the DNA TGTGCCTGGAGTGGGGGGTTAGACAGGGTGGATTCGGATACGCAGTATTTT. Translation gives CAWSGGLDRVDSDTQYF.

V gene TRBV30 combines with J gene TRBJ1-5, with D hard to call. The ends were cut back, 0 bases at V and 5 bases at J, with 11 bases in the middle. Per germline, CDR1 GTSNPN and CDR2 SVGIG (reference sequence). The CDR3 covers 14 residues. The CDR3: CAWSVGPTYQPQHF. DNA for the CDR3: TGTGCCTGGAGTGTTGGACCCACGTATCAGCCCCAGCATTTT.

CDR3 loop: CASSRGTNAYEQYF. In nucleotides, the CDR3 is TGTGCCAGCAGCCGGGGGACGAACGCCTACGAGCAGTACTTC. The chain carries TRBV9 and TRBJ2-7, with D possibly matching TRBD2 (6 bases). The V gene's germline CDR1 is SGDLS and CDR2 YYNGEE. V shed 4 bases and J shed 2 bases, with 13 bases lying between them. The CDR3 contains 14 residues.

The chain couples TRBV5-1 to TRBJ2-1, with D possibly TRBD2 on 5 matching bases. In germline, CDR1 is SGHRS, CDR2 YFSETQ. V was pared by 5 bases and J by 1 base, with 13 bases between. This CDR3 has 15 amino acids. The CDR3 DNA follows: TGCGCCAGCAGAGAAGGACTGGATTCCTACAATGAGCAGTTCTTC. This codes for CASREGLDSYNEQFF.

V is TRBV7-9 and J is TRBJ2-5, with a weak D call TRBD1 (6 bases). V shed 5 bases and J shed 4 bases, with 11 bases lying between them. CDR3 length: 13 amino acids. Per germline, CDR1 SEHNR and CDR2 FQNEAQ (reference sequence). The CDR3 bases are TGTGCCAGCAGCGCCAGGGGCTTAGAGACCCAGTACTTC. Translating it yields CASSARGLETQYF.

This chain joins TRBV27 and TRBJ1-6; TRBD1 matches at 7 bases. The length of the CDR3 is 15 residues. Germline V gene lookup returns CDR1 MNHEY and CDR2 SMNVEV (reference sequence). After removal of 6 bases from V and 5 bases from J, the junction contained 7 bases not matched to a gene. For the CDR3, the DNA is TGTGCCAGCAGAACGGGGACAGCTAATAATTCACCCCTCCACTTT. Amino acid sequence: CASRTGTANNSPLHF.

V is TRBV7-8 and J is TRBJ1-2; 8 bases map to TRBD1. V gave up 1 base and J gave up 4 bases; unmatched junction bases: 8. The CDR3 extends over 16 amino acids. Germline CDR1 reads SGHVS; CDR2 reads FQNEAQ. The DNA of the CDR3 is TGTGCCAGCAGCTTAGGGGCTGGGACAGGAATCTATGGCTACACCTTC. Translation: CASSLGAGTGIYGYTF.

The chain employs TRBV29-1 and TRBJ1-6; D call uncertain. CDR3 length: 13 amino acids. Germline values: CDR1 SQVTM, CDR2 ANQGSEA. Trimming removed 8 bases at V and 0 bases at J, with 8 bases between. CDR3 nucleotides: TGCAGCCCCCTGTGCTCCTATAATTCACCCCTCCACTTT. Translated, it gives CSPLCSYNSPLHF.

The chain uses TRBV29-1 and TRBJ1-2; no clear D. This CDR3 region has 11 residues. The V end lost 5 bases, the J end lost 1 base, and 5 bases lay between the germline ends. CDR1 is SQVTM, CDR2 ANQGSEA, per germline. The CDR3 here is CSVSGNYGYTF. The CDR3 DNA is TGCAGCGTTTCGGGTAACTATGGCTACACCTTC.

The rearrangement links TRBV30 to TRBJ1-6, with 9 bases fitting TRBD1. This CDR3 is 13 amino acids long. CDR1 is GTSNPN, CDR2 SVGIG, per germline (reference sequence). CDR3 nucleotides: TGTGCAACCATACAGGGGGCGAATTCACCCCTCCACTTT. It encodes CATIQGANSPLHF.

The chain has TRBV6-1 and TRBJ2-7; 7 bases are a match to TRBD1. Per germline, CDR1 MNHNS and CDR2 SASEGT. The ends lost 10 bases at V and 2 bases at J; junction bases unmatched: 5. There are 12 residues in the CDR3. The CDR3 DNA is TGTGCCACCACAGGGGACGCCTACGAGCAGTACTTC. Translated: CATTGDAYEQYF.

The CDR3 sequence is CSVAGTDYGYTF. The DNA of the CDR3 is TGCAGCGTTGCCGGGACAGACTATGGCTACACCTTC. The V gene is TRBV29-1, the J gene TRBJ1-2, with 7 bases matching TRBD1. Germline-derived CDR1 and CDR2 are SQVTM and ANQGSEA. CDR3 size: 12 residues. V trimming: 4 bases; J trimming: 3 bases; junction bases outside the gene matches: 2. The full variable domain, with the rest looked up from reference TRBV29-1 and TRBJ1-2, is SAVISQKPSRDICQRGTSLTIQCQVDSQVTMMFWYRQQPGQSLTLIATANQGSEATYESGFVIDKFPISRPNLTFSTLTVSNMSPEDSSIYLCSVAGTDYGYTFGSGTRLTVV.

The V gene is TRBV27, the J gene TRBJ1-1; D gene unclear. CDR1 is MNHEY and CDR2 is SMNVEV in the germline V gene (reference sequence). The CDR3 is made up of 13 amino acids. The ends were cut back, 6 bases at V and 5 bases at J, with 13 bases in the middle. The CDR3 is CASRPLRGTEAFF. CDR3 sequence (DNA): TGTGCCAGCAGACCCTTAAGAGGGACTGAAGCTTTCTTT.

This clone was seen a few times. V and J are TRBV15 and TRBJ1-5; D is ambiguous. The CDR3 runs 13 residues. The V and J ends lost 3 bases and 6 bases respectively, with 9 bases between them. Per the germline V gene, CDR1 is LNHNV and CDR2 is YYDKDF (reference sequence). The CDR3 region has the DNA TGTGCCACCAGCAGCCTGAGAGGTCAGCCCCAGCATTTT. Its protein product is CATSSLRGQPQHF.

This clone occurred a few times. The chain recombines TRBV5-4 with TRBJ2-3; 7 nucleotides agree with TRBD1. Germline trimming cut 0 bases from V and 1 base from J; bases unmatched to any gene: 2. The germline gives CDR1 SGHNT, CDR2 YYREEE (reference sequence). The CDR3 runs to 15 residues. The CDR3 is CASSLGQGGTDTQYF. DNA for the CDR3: TGTGCCAGCAGCTTGGGACAGGGAGGCACAGATACGCAGTATTTT.

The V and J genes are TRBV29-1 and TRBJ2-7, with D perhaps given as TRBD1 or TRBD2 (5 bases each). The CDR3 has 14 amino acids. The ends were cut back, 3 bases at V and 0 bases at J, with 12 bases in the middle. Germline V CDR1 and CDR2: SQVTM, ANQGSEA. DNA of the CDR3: TGCAGCGTTGAGTCGGGGCCGGGCTCCTACGAGCAGTACTTC. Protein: CSVESGPGSYEQYF.

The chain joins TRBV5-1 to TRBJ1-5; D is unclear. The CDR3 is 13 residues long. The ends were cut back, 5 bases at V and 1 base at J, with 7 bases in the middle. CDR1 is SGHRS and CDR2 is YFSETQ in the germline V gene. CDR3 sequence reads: CASSASSNQPQHF. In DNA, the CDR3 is TGCGCCAGCAGTGCATCGAGCAATCAGCCCCAGCATTTT.

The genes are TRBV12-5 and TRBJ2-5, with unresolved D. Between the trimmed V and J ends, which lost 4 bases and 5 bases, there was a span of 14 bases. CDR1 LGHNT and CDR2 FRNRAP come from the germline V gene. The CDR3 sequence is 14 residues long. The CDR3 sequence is CASGSPLSSETQYF. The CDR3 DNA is TGTGCTAGTGGTTCCCCCCTATCGTCGGAGACCCAGTACTTC. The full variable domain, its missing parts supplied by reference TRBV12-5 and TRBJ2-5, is DARVTQTPRHKVTEMGQEVTMRCQPILGHNTVFWYRQTMMQGLELLAYFRNRAPLDDSGMPKDRFSAEMPDATLATLKIQPSEPRDSAVYFCASGSPLSSETQYFGPGTRLLVL.

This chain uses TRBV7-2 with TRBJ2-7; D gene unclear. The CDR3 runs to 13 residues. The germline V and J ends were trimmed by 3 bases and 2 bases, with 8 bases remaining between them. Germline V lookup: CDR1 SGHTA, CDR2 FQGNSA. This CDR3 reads CASSLDLPYEQYF. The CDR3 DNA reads TGTGCCAGCAGCTTGGACCTCCCCTACGAGCAGTACTTC. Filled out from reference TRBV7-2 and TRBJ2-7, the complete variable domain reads GAGVSQSPSNKVTEKGKDVELRCDPISGHTALYWYRQSLGQGLEFLIYFQGNSAPDKSGLPSDRFSAERTGGSVSTLTIQRTQQEDSAVYLCASSLDLPYEQYFGPGTRLTVT.

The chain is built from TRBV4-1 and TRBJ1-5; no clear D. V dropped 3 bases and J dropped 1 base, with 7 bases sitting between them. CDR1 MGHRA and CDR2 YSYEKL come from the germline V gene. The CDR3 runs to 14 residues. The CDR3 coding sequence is TGCGCCAGCAGCCACCGAGACAGCAATCAGCCCCAGCATTTT. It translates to CASSHRDSNQPQHF.

This chain's CDR3 is CSGEQGSGNYGYTF. DNA of the CDR3: TGCAGCGGAGAACAGGGATCAGGAAACTATGGCTACACCTTC. The V call is TRBV29-1, the J call TRBJ1-2; D perhaps matches TRBD1 (6 bases). This CDR3 has 14 residues. Looked up from germline, CDR1 is SQVTM and CDR2 is ANQGSEA. V was cut by 7 bases and J by 2 bases, with 17 bases left in between.

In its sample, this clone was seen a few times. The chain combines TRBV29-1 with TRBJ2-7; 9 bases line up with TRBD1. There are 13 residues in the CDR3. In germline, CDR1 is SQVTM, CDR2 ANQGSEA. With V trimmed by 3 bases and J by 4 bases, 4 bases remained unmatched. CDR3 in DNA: TGCAGCGTTGATGGGACAGGGCTATACGAGCAGTACTTC. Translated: CSVDGTGLYEQYF.

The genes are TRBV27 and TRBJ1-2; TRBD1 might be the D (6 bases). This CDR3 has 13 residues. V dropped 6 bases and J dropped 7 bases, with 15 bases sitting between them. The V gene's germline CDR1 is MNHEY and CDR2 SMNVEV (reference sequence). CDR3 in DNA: TGTGCCAGCAGCTCCCTAACAGGGCTTGGCTACACCTTC. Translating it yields CASSSLTGLGYTF.